Listed below are T cell receptor beta chains from one sample, sequenced in a study of blood T cells in healthy people across ages. TCRdb independently ran MiXCR on the 5' RACE reads; one entry per CDR3 protein. The sample lists about 1.1 million distinct CDR3 sequences; under 40% were seen once. Sequenced sample: blood. The receptors were sampled from a man younger than 35 in good health. Each CDR3 is given with its conserved first and last residue. Each record gives: clone size, D gene, V gene, J gene, CDR3 DNA, CDR3 protein. A D gene is named only where the DNA matches it firmly. Where a row states a size, it is once, few, many or the class of an expanded clone; other rows omit it.

>.|TRBD2|TRBV29-1|TRBJ2-4
TGCAGCGTGGAGACTAGCGGGGCCCACAATGAGCAGTACTTC
CSVETSGAHNEQYF
>.|TRBD2|TRBV4-2|TRBJ2-7
TGTGCCAGCAGCCAAGGGACTAGCGGGCGTACCTACGAGCAGTACTTC
CASSQGTSGRTYEQYF
>few|.|TRBV4-3|TRBJ2-1
TGCGCCAGCAGCCAAATGCAAGGGCGGAATGAGCAGTTCTTC
CASSQMQGRNEQFF
>few|TRBD2|TRBV6-1|TRBJ2-5
TGTGCCAGCAGTGAACCCCCCGATTTGAGCGGGGGGTGGGAGACCCAGTACTTC
CASSEPPDLSGGWETQYF
>.|.|TRBV20-1|TRBJ1-2
TGCAGTGCTGGGCGGTTGAACTATGGCTACACCTTC
CSAGRLNYGYTF
>.|TRBD2|TRBV27|TRBJ2-2
TGTGCCAGCAGTCCGACAACGGGGGGGGAACCTACCGGGGAGCTGTTTTTT
CASSPTTGGEPTGELFF
>few|TRBD1|TRBV2|TRBJ2-3
TGTGCCAGCAGTGATGTGGGACAGGGGGCGCGACATACGCAGTATTTT
CASSDVGQGARHTQYF
>.|.|TRBV12-3/TRBV12-4|TRBJ1-2
TGTGCCAGCAGTTTTTCCAGGGCGCATGGCTGCACCTTC
CASSFSRAHGCTF
>few|TRBD2|TRBV7-3|TRBJ2-3
TGTGCCAGCAGCTTAATAGGTAGCGGGGGACGGGATACGCAGTATTTT
CASSLIGSGGRDTQYF
>.|.|TRBV7-9|TRBJ2-2
TGTGCCAGCAGCTTGCAGGGAATCGGGGAGCTGTTTTTT
CASSLQGIGELFF
>.|TRBD1|TRBV7-3|TRBJ2-1
TGTGCCAGCAGCGTAGGACAGGCCAGCAATGAGCAGTTCTTC
CASSVGQASNEQFF
>few|TRBD1|TRBV20-1|TRBJ1-4
TGCAGTGCTCGAGGGGGACAGGTTAATGAAAAACTGTTTTTT
CSARGGQVNEKLFF
>.|.|TRBV25-1|TRBJ2-5
TGTGTCAGCAGTGTCGGGGGAGAGACCCAGTACTTC
CVSSVGGETQYF
>few|.|TRBV27|TRBJ1-6
TGTGCCAGCAGTCCATACAGTCGGACAGACAATTCACCCCTCCACTTT
CASSPYSRTDNSPLHF
>.|TRBD1|TRBV6-1|TRBJ2-2
TGTGCCAGCAGCTCGGGACAGTCCGCTCCTTTAAACACCGGGGAGCTGTTTTTT
CASSSGQSAPLNTGELFF
>.|.|TRBV20-1|TRBJ2-3
TGCAGTGCTAGAGAAGCGGGAGATACGCAGTATTTT
CSAREAGDTQYF
>few|.|TRBV6-6|TRBJ2-7
TGTGCCAGCAGTCACTCGACAGTACGCGCCTACGAGCAGTACTTC
CASSHSTVRAYEQYF
>once|.|TRBV7-2|TRBJ2-3
TGTGCCAGCAGCTCCTCTGGGGGGGGCACAGGTACGCAGTATTTT
CASSSSGGGTGTQYF
>.|TRBD1|TRBV6-2/TRBV6-3|TRBJ2-4
TGTGCCAGCAGTTACGCCCGGGACAGGGGCTACATTCGGTACTTC
CASSYARDRGYIRYF
>many|.|TRBV4-1|TRBJ2-1
TGCGCCAGCAGCCAAGGGCAGGGCTCCTACAATGAGCAGTTCTTC
CASSQGQGSYNEQFF
>.|.|TRBV20-1|TRBJ1-4
TGCAGTGCTAGGACAGACGTTAATGAAAAACTGTTTTTT
CSARTDVNEKLFF
>once|.|TRBV7-9|TRBJ2-2
TGTGCCAGCAGCTTAAAAATAACGCGGGCCGGGGAGCTGTTTTTT
CASSLKITRAGELFF
>few|.|TRBV7-2|TRBJ1-2
TGTGCCAGCAGCCGCCTGGACTTACCTAACTATGGCTACACCTTC
CASSRLDLPNYGYTF
>few|.|TRBV12-3/TRBV12-4|TRBJ2-1
TGTGCCAGCAGTGTAAACCCCCTCGGAGAGCAGTTCTTC
CASSVNPLGEQFF
>.|TRBD1|TRBV6-6|TRBJ2-7
TGTGCCAGCAGCCAGGACAGGGGGCCGTCCGAGCAGTACTTC
CASSQDRGPSEQYF
>.|.|TRBV7-2|TRBJ1-1
TGTGCCAGCAGCTTAGGTACAGGGCGGATCCCTGAAGCTTTCTTT
CASSLGTGRIPEAFF
>.|.|TRBV10-3|TRBJ1-1
TGTGCCACCGCCGGGGTGGGGTTGAACACTGAAGCTTTCTTT
CATAGVGLNTEAFF
>.|TRBD1|TRBV20-1|TRBJ1-6
TGCAGTGCTTACCCGACAGGGAATCCCACTACCGAAGTAGATTCACCCCTCCACTTT
CSAYPTGNPTTEVDSPLHF
>.|.|TRBV20-1|TRBJ1-2
TGCAGTGCTGGCCCACAAACAGGAGAATATGGCTACACCTTC
CSAGPQTGEYGYTF
>.|.|TRBV7-9|TRBJ2-3
TGTGCCAGCATCCGGGGCACAGATACGCAGTATTTT
CASIRGTDTQYF
>.|.|TRBV6-1|TRBJ2-5
TGTGCCAGCAGTGACCGGGGTTCCACCTACGAGCAATACTTC
CASSDRGSTYEQYF
>.|.|TRBV27|TRBJ1-4
TGTGCCAGCAGTTTAAGCTTCGACCACCGAGCCCTTAATGAAAAACTGTTTTTT
CASSLSFDHRALNEKLFF
>.|.|TRBV30|TRBJ2-7
TGTGCCTGGAGTGTAGGGCAGGCTCGCTACGAGCAGTACTTC
CAWSVGQARYEQYF
>once|.|TRBV15|TRBJ1-6
TGTGCCACCAGCAGAGATTATAATTCACCCCTCCACTTT
CATSRDYNSPLHF
>.|.|TRBV4-3|TRBJ2-7
TGCGCCAGCAGCCAAGATTGGGCGGATTCCTACGAGCAGTACTTC
CASSQDWADSYEQYF
>.|TRBD1|TRBV27|TRBJ1-2
TGTGCCAGCACCGCACTGGACAGGGCTAACTATGGCTACACCTTC
CASTALDRANYGYTF
>.|.|TRBV7-9|TRBJ1-2
TGTGCCAGCAGCTTATCAAATTGGGGGGACTATGGCTACACCTTC
CASSLSNWGDYGYTF
>few|.|TRBV6-5|TRBJ2-7
TGTGCCAGCAGTCCCCGGGACACTAGCTCCTACGAGCAGTACTTC
CASSPRDTSSYEQYF
>.|.|TRBV11-2|TRBJ2-3
TGTGCCAGCAGCTTAGCGGGGGAGATCACAGATACGCAGTATTTT
CASSLAGEITDTQYF
>.|TRBD1|TRBV4-3|TRBJ1-2
TGCGCCAGCAGCCAAGATTGGCAGGGGGCATTCGGTGGCTACACCTTC
CASSQDWQGAFGGYTF
>.|TRBD1|TRBV12-3/TRBV12-4|TRBJ2-1
TGTGCCAGCAGTAACAACAGGGGGTATGTGTTCTTC
CASSNNRGYVFF
>.|.|TRBV9|TRBJ1-3
TGTGCCAGCAGCCCGATTCCTGAGGACACCATATATTTT
CASSPIPEDTIYF
>few|.|TRBV19|TRBJ2-3
TGTGCCACCCAATGGGCGGATACGCAGTATTTT
CATQWADTQYF
>.|.|TRBV3-1|TRBJ2-1
TGTGCCAGCAGCCAACTCGATGAGCAGTTCTTC
CASSQLDEQFF
>.|.|TRBV5-6|TRBJ1-2
TGTGCCAGCAGCTTGGCCGGGGGCCAGGGGGGCTACACCTTC
CASSLAGGQGGYTF
>many|.|TRBV29-1|TRBJ1-2
TGCAGCGTTGAAGATCGGGCTAGTGGCTACACCTTC
CSVEDRASGYTF
>few|.|TRBV15|TRBJ2-2
TGTGCCACCAGCAGAGTCGAGGGGCCGAACACCGGGGAGCTGTTTTTT
CATSRVEGPNTGELFF
>.|.|TRBV29-1|TRBJ1-2
TGCAGCGTGGGCCCGGGGAACTATGGCTACACCTTC
CSVGPGNYGYTF
>.|TRBD1|TRBV7-2|TRBJ1-5
TGTGCCAGCAGCCCCGGGACAGTACCTAATCAGCCCCAGCATTTT
CASSPGTVPNQPQHF
>.|.|TRBV11-2|TRBJ1-5
TGTGCCAGCAGCTTAGGTGTAGGGTCGAGCAATCAGCCCCAGCATTTT
CASSLGVGSSNQPQHF
>.|.|TRBV6-2/TRBV6-3|TRBJ1-1
TGTGCCAGCAGTTACCCCCACGGACGGAAAATGAACACTGAAGCTTTCTTT
CASSYPHGRKMNTEAFF
>few|.|TRBV5-1|TRBJ2-3
TGCGCCAGCAGCCCGAACAAGGGCACAGATACGCAGTATTTT
CASSPNKGTDTQYF
>.|.|TRBV7-9|TRBJ1-2
TGTGCCAGCAGCTCCTCCTCCGCGTTTAACTATGGCTACACCTTC
CASSSSSAFNYGYTF
>few|TRBD1|TRBV28|TRBJ2-3
TGTGCCAGCAGTTCGACAGGGGAAATGGGAGATACGCAGTATTTT
CASSSTGEMGDTQYF
>.|.|TRBV20-1|TRBJ1-4
TGCAGTGCTATGAGGGGGGGCCGAGAAAAACTGTTTTTT
CSAMRGGREKLFF
>.|TRBD2|TRBV2|TRBJ2-7
TGTGCCAGCAGGCCCGAACTAGCGGTCTACAATGAGCAGTACTTC
CASRPELAVYNEQYF
>.|.|TRBV6-6|TRBJ1-1
TGTGCCAGCAGCCCATTGAGGACAATGAACACTGAAGCTTTCTTT
CASSPLRTMNTEAFF
>few|TRBD2|TRBV27|TRBJ2-3
TGTGCCAGCAGAGGACTAGCGGAAGATACGCAGTATTTT
CASRGLAEDTQYF
>few|TRBD2|TRBV29-1|TRBJ2-4
TGCAGCGCCAGACTAGCGGGGGTAGGAATTCAGTACTTC
CSARLAGVGIQYF
>.|.|TRBV29-1|TRBJ1-2
TGCAGCGTTGAACGGGGCAGAAACTATGGCTACACCTTC
CSVERGRNYGYTF